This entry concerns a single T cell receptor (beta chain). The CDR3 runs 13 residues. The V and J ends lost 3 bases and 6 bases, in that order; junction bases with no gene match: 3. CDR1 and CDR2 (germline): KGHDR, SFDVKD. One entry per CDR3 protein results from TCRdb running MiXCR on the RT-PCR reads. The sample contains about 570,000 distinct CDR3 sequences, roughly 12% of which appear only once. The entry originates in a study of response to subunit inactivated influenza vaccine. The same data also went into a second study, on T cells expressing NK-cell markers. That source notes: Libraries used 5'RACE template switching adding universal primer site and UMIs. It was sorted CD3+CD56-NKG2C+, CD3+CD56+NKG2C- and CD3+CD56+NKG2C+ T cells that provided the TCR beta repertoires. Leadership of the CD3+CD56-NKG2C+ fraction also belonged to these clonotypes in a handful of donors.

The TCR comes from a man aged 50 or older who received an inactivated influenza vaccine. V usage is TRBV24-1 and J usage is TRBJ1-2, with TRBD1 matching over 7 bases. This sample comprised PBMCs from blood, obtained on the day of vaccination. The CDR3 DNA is TGTGCCACCAGTGATCACAGGGGTGATGGCTACACCTTC. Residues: CATSDHRGDGYTF.